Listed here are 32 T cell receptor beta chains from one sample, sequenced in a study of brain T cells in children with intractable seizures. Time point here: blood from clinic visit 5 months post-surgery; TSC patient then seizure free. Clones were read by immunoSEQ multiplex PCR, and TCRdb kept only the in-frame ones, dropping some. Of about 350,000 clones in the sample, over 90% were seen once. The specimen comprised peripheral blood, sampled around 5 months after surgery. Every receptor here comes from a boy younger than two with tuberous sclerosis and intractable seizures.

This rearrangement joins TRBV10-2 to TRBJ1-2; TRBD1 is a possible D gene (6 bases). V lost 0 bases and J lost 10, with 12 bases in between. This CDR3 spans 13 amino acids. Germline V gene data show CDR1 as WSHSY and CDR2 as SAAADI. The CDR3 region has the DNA TGCGCCAGCAGTGAGTCGAGGGGGACGCTCTACACCTTC. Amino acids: CASSESRGTLYTF.

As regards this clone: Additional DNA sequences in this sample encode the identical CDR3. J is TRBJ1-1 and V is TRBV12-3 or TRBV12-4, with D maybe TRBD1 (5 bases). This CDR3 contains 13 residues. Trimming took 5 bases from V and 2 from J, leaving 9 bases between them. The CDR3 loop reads CASSLTGNTEAFF. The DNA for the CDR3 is TGTGCCAGCAGTCTAACAGGTAACACTGAAGCTTTCTTT.

As DNA, the CDR3 is TGTGCCAGCAGTTTAATGGGCGCAGGGTGGGCTTTCTTT. Its translation: CASSLMGAGWAFF. This chain joins TRBV27 and TRBJ1-1, with a possible D match to TRBD1 (5 bases). Trimming left V 2 bases short and J 11 bases short, with 15 bases between. The germline V gene encodes CDR1 MNHEY and CDR2 SMNVEV (reference sequence). This CDR3 spans 13 amino acids.

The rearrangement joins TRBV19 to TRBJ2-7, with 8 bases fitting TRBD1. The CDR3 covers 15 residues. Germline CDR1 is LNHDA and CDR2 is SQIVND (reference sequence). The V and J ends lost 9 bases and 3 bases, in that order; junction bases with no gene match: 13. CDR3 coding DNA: TGTGCCAGCCAGTTGGCCGGGACAGGTCACTACGAGCAGTACTTC. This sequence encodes CASQLAGTGHYEQYF.

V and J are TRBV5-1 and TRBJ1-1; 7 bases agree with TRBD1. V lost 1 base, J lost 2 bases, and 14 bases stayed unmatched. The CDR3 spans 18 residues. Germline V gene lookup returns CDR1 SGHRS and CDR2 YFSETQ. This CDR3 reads CASSLLGQDLPLNTEAFF. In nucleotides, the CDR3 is TGCGCCAGCAGCTTGCTTGGACAGGACCTTCCATTAAACACTGAAGCTTTCTTT.

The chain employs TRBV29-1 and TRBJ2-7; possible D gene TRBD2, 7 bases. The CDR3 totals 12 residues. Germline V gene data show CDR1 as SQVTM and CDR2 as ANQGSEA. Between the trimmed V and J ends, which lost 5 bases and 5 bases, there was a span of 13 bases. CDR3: CSVFGGRHEQYF. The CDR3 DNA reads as TGCAGCGTTTTCGGGGGGCGCCACGAGCAGTACTTC.

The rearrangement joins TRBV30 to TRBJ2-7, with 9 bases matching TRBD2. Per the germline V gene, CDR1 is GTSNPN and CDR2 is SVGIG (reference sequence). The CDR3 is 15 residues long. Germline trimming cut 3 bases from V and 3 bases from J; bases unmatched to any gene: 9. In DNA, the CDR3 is TGTGCCTGGAGACGGGGCCCTAGCGGGGTCTACGAGCAGTACTTC. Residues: CAWRRGPSGVYEQYF.

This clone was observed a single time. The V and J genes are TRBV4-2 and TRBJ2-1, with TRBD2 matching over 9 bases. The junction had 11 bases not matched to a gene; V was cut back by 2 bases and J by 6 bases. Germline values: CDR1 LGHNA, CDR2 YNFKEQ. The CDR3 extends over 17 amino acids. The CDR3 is CASSQRGPTSGRNEQFF. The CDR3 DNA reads TGTGCCAGCAGCCAAAGAGGACCTACTAGCGGGCGCAATGAGCAGTTCTTC.

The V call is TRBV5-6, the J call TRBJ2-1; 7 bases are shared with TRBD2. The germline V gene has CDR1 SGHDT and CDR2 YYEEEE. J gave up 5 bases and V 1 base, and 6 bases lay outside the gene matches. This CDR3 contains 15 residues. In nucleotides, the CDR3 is TGTGCCAGCAGCTTGTTTGGACTAGGGGACAATGAGCAGTTCTTC. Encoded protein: CASSLFGLGDNEQFF.

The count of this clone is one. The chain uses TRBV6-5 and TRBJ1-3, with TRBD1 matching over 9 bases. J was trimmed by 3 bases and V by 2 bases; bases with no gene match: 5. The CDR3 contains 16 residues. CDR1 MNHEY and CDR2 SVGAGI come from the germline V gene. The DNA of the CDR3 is TGTGCCAGCAGTTACGACACAGGGGGCATTGGAAACACCATATATTTT. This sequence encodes CASSYDTGGIGNTIYF.

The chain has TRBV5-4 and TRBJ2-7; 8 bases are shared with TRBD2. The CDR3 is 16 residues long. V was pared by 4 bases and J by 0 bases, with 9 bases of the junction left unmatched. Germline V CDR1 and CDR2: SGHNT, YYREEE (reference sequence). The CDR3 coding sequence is TGTGCCAGCAGCCCGGGGGGGGTCCCCAGCTCCTACGAGCAGTACTTC. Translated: CASSPGGVPSSYEQYF.

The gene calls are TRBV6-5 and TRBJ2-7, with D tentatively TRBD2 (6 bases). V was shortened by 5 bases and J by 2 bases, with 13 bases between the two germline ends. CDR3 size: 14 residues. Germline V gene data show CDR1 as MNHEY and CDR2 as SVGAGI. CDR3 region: CASSPTGDTYEQYF. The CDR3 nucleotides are TGTGCCAGCAGTCCGACGGGGGATACCTACGAGCAGTACTTC.

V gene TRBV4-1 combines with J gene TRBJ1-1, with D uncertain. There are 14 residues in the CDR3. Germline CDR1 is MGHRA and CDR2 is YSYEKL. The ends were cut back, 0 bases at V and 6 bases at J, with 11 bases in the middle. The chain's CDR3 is CASSQDGSWPEAFF. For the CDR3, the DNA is TGCGCCAGCAGCCAAGATGGGTCGTGGCCTGAAGCTTTCTTT.

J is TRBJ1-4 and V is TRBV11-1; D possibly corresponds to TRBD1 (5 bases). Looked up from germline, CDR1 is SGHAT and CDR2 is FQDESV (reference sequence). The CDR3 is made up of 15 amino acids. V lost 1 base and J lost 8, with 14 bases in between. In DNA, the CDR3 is TGTGCCAGCAGCTTAGATGGGACCGCTATGGAAAAACTGTTTTTT. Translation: CASSLDGTAMEKLFF.

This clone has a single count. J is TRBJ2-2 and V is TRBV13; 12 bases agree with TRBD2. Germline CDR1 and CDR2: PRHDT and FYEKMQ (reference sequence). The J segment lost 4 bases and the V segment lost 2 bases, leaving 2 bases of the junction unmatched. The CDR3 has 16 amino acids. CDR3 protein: CASSLTSGGFTGELFF. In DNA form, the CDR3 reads TGTGCCAGCAGCTTAACTAGCGGGGGGTTCACCGGGGAGCTGTTTTTT.

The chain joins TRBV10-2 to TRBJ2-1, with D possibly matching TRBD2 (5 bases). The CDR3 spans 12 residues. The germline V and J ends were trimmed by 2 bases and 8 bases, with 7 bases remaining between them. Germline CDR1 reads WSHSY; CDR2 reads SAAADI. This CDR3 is CASSEGLDEQFF. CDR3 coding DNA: TGCGCCAGCAGTGAGGGACTGGATGAGCAGTTCTTC.

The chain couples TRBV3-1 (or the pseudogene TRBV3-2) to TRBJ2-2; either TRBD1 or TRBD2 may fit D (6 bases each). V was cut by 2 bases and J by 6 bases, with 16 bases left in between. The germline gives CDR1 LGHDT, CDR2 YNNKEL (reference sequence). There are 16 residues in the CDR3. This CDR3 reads CASSQITPGGPGELFF. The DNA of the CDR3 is TGTGCCAGCAGCCAAATCACTCCCGGGGGCCCCGGGGAGCTGTTTTTT.

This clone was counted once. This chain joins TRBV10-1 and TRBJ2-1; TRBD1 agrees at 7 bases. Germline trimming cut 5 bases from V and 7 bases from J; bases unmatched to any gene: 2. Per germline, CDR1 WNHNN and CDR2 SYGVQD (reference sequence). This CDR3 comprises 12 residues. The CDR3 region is CASSSRGNEQFF. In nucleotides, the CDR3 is TGCGCCAGCAGTTCCAGGGGGAATGAGCAGTTCTTC.

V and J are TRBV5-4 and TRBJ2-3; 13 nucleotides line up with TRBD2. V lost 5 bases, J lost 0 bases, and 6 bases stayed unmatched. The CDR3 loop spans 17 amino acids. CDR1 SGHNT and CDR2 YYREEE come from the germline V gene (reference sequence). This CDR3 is CASRTGLAGTSTDTQYF. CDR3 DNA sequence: TGTGCCAGCAGGACGGGACTAGCGGGAACTAGCACAGATACGCAGTATTTT.

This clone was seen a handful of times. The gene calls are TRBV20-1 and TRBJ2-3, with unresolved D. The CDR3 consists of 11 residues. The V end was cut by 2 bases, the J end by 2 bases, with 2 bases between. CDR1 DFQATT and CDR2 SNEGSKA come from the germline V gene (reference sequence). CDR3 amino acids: CSARITDTQYF. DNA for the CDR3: TGCAGTGCTAGAATCACAGATACGCAGTATTTT.

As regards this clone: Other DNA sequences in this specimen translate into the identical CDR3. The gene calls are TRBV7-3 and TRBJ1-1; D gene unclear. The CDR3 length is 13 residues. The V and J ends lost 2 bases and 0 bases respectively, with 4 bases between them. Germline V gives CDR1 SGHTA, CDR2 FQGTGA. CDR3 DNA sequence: TGTGCCAGCAGCTTATCGGTGAACACTGAAGCTTTCTTT. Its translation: CASSLSVNTEAFF.

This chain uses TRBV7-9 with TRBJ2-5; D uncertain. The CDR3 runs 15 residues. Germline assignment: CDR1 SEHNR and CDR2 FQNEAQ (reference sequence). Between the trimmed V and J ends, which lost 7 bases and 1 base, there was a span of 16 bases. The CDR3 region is CASIADRDIQETQYF. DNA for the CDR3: TGTGCCAGCATCGCCGACCGAGACATCCAAGAGACCCAGTACTTC.

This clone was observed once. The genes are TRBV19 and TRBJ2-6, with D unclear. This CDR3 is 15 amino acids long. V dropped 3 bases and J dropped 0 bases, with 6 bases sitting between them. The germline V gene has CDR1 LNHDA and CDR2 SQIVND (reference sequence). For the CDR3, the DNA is TGTGCCAGTAGTATGTCCGACTCTGGGGCCAACGTCCTGACTTTC. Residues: CASSMSDSGANVLTF.

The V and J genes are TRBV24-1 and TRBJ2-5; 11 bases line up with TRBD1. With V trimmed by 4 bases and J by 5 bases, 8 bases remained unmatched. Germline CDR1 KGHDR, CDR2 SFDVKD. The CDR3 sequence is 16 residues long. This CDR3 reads CATSDQDRGQAETQYF. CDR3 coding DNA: TGTGCCACCAGTGACCAGGACAGGGGGCAGGCGGAGACCCAGTACTTC.

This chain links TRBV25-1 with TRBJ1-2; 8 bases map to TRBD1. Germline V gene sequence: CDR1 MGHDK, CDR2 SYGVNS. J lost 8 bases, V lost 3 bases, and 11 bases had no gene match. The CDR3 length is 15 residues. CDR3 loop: CASSDQGQATRGYTF. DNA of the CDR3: TGTGCCAGCAGTGACCAGGGACAGGCCACAAGAGGCTACACCTTC.

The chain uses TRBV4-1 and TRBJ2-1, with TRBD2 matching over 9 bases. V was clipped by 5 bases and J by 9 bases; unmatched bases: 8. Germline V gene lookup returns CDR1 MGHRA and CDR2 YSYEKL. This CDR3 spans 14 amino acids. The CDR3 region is CASSSGTSTIEQFF. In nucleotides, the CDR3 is TGCGCCAGCAGCTCCGGGACTAGCACTATTGAGCAGTTCTTC.

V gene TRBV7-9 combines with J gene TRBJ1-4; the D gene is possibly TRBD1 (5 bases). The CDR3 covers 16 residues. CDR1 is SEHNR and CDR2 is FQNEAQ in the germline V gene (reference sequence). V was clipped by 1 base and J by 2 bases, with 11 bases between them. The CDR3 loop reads CASSLVGGLTNEKLFF. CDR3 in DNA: TGTGCCAGCAGCTTAGTGGGGGGACTGACTAATGAAAAACTGTTTTTT.

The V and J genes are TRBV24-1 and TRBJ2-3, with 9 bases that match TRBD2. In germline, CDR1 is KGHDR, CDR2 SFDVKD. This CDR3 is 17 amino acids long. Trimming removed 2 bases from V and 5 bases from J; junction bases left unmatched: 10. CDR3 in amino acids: CATSDWRSGGQGDTQYF. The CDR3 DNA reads TGTGCCACCAGTGATTGGAGAAGCGGGGGGCAGGGAGATACGCAGTATTTT.

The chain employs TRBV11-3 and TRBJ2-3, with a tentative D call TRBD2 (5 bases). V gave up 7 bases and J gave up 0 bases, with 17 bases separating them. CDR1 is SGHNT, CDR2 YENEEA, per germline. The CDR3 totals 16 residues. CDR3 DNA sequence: TGTGCCAGCATACAAGGAGGAGGCTCTAGCACAGATACGCAGTATTTT. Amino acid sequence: CASIQGGGSSTDTQYF.

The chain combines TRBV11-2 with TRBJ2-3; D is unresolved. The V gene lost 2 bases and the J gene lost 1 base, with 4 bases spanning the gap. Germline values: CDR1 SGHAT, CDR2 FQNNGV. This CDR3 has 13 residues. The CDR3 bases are TGTGCCAGCAGCTTACACGGCACAGATACGCAGTATTTT. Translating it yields CASSLHGTDTQYF.

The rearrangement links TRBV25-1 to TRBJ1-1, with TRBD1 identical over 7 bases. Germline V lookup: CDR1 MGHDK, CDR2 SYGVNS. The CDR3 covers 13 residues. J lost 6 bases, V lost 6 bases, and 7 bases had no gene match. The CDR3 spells CASSAGGFSEAFF. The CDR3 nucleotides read TGTGCCAGCAGCGCAGGGGGGTTCTCTGAAGCTTTCTTT.

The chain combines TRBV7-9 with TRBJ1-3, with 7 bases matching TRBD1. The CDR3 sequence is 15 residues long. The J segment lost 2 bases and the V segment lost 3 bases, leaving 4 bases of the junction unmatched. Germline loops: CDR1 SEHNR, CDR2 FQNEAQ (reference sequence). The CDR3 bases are TGTGCCAGCAGCTTGAGGGGGCTAACTGGAAACACCATATATTTT. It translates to CASSLRGLTGNTIYF.